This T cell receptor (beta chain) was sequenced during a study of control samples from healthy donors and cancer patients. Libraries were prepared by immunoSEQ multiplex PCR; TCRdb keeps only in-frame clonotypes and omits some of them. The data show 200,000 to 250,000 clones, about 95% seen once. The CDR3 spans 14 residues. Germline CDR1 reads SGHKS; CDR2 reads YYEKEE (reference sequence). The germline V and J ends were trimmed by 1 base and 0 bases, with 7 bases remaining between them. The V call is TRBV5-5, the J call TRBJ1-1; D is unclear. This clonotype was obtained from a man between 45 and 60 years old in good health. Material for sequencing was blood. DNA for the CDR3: TGTGCCAGCAGCTTGCTCGCCATGAACACTGAAGCTTTCTTT. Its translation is CASSLLAMNTEAFF.